The sequence of this T cell receptor (beta chain) was determined in a study of cytomegalovirus exposure and HLA in healthy donors. Healthy bone marrow donors formed the donor group. Donors showed nominal health when sampled, although they likely had unrecorded immune exposures. Regarding the study as a whole: Later analysis identified several of the most significant clusters that appeared linked to common viral pathogens.

This CDR3 is built from 12 residues. V was cut by 3 bases and J by 7 bases, with 7 bases left in between. The V gene's germline CDR1 is LNHDA and CDR2 SQIVND (reference sequence). The count of this clone is one. Its antigen is currently unknown. Use of 60 Vbeta and 13 Jbeta primers characterized the PCR. Using immunoSEQ multiplex PCR, the repertoire was profiled, and TCRdb retains in-frame clones only, with some absent. The sample carries some 160,000 clones, 60% to 80% recorded once. This chain joins TRBV19 and TRBJ1-5; D is undetermined. Sequenced input: PBMCs. The receptor comes from a male donor in good health and CMV-seronegative. This CDR3 reads CASSISAQPQHF. CDR3 sequence (DNA): TGTGCCAGTAGTATCAGTGCCCAGCCCCAGCATTTT.